This T cell receptor beta chain was sequenced during a study of blood T cell repertoires in COVID-19. V lost 3 bases to trimming and J lost 7 bases, with 12 bases between them. CDR3 length: 13 residues. The V gene's germline CDR1 is SGHNT and CDR2 YENEEA. In the study's own analysis: Reference gene primer amplification in the assay estimated nucleated cell counts. The data were produced by immunoSEQ multiplex PCR, yet TCRdb's version contains in-frame clones alone and is incomplete. That table is the source of V, J and clone size, and D and trimming were worked out from the DNA. This repertoire shows hundreds of thousands of clones, 80% to 85% found once; its top ten account for 6.8%. Participant-given clinical history determined each cohort assignment.

Sequences were obtained from PBMCs or T cells enriched from blood (not recorded which). The genes are TRBV11-3 and TRBJ1-1; D remains unclear. The TCR sequence derives from a woman aged 40 to 50 who had recovered from COVID-19. CDR3 loop: CASSFLRVGEAFF. The CDR3 DNA reads TGTGCCAGCAGCTTCCTGCGGGTGGGTGAAGCTTTCTTT. The entire variable domain, with the rest obtained from reference TRBV11-3 and TRBJ1-1, is as follows: EAGVVQSPRYKIIEKKQPVAFWCNPISGHNTLYWYLQNLGQGPELLIRYENEEAVDDSQLPKDRFSAERLKGVDSTLKIQPAELGDSAVYLCASSFLRVGEAFFGQGTRLTVV.